Shown below are 2 T cell receptor beta chains from a single sample sequenced in a study of cytomegalovirus exposure and HLA in healthy donors. The PCR used 60 Vbeta and 13 Jbeta primers. Produced via immunoSEQ multiplex PCR; TCRdb's table is partial and in-frame only. The sample shows 150,000 to 200,000 clones, more than 80% of them seen only once. The sequenced sample consisted of PBMCs. These receptors all stem from a woman aged 18-30 years in good health and CMV-seronegative.

The chain has TRBV30 and TRBJ1-4, with 8 bases identical to TRBD1. Germline lookup yields CDR1 GTSNPN and CDR2 SVGIG (reference sequence). V shed 3 bases, J shed 3 bases, and the junction held 3 bases outside the gene matches. CDR3 length equals 14 residues. Here the CDR3 reads CAWRGQAPNEKLFF. CDR3 nucleotides: TGTGCCTGGAGGGGACAGGCTCCTAATGAAAAACTGTTTTTT.

The J gene is TRBJ1-3, the V gene TRBV28; D ambiguous. The CDR3 runs 13 residues. Germline V CDR1 and CDR2: MDHEN, SYDVKM. V was clipped by 2 bases and J by 7 bases, with 9 bases between them. In nucleotides, the CDR3 is TGTGCCAGCAGTTTACCACTCCGGAACACCATATATTTT. As protein: CASSLPLRNTIYF.